These 32 T cell receptor beta chains were sequenced from one sample in a study of neurological immune-mediated disorders. The time point was: longitudinal time-point 3. Each CDR3 protein is one row after TCRdb ran MiXCR on the 5' RACE reads. The sample contains approximately 47,000 distinct CDR3 sequences, approximately 13% of which appear only once. Material for sequencing was PBMCs. The receptor set was obtained from a man aged 30-40 years in good health.

There are many counts of this clonotype. This chain joins TRBV5-1 and TRBJ1-1; D not certain. The CDR3 has 12 amino acids. V lost 7 bases, J lost 3 bases, and 10 bases lay in between. Germline CDR1 reads SGHRS; CDR2 reads YFSETQ. CDR3: CASGKGDTEAFF. The CDR3 DNA reads as TGCGCCAGCGGGAAGGGTGACACTGAAGCTTTCTTT.

This clonotype came up many times. The chain joins TRBV20-1 to TRBJ2-1, with D maybe TRBD2 (5 bases). V lost 5 bases and J 4 bases, leaving 6 bases between the germline ends. The CDR3 consists of 11 residues. CDR1 is DFQATT, CDR2 SNEGSKA, per germline (reference sequence). The CDR3 DNA sequence: TGCAGTGCTCGCGGGTACAATGAGCAGTTCTTC. It encodes CSARGYNEQFF.

This clonotype was observed many times. The J gene is TRBJ1-1, the V gene TRBV28; possible D gene TRBD1, 5 bases. This CDR3 comprises 12 residues. Germline V gene sequence: CDR1 MDHEN, CDR2 SYDVKM. V lost 5 bases and J 7 bases, leaving 11 bases between the germline ends. CDR3 coding DNA: TGTGCCAGCAGTAGACGGACATTTGAAGCTTTCTTT. Its translation is CASSRRTFEAFF.

A note on this clonotype: A much larger clone lies a single base off, so this may be a read error. This chain uses TRBV5-1 with TRBJ2-7; TRBD1 aligns across 7 bases. Looked up from germline, CDR1 is SGHRS and CDR2 is YFSETQ. The CDR3 runs 16 residues. The V segment lost 0 bases and the J segment 2 bases; nucleotides outside the gene matches: 8. As DNA, the CDR3 is TGCGCCAGCAGCTTGGCTACAGGGGACCCCCCCTACGAGCAGTACTTC. Translated: CASSLATGDPPYEQYF.

This clonotype came up many times. The genes are TRBV18 and TRBJ2-7; D possibly corresponds to TRBD2 (6 bases). Germline lookup yields CDR1 KGHSH and CDR2 LQKENI. Trimming pared 6 bases from V and 0 bases from J, leaving 15 bases between. The CDR3 totals 15 residues. CDR3 sequence: CASSPAYGSSYEQYF. CDR3 DNA sequence: TGTGCCAGCTCCCCTGCTTACGGGAGCTCCTACGAGCAGTACTTC. Complete variable domain (other parts from reference TRBV18 and TRBJ2-7): NAGVMQNPRHLVRRRGQEARLRCSPMKGHSHVYWYRQLPEEGLKFMVYLQKENIIDESGMPKERFSAEFPKEGPSILRIQQVVRGDSAAYFCASSPAYGSSYEQYFGPGTRLTVT.

At least ten counts were recorded for this clonotype. The rearrangement uses TRBV29-1 and TRBJ2-5, with 7 bases matching TRBD1. V lost 5 bases, J lost 5 bases, and 8 bases stayed unmatched. Germline values: CDR1 SQVTM, CDR2 ANQGSEA. The CDR3 runs 13 residues. The CDR3 region is CSVSGRQGETQYF. Here the CDR3 DNA reads TGCAGCGTTTCAGGTAGACAGGGCGAGACCCAGTACTTC.

Many counts were recorded for this clonotype. The chain links TRBV18 to TRBJ2-7; TRBD1 agrees at 9 bases. Trimming took 3 bases from V and 2 from J; bases not matched to a gene: 5. Germline values: CDR1 KGHSH, CDR2 LQKENI. This CDR3 has 15 residues. CDR3 DNA sequence: TGTGCCAGCTCACCTGGGACAGGGTTAACCTACGAGCAGTACTTC. It specifies CASSPGTGLTYEQYF.

This clonotype was seen at least ten times. The chain employs TRBV7-2 and TRBJ2-5; unclear D gene. This CDR3 is built from 13 residues. Per the germline V gene, CDR1 is SGHTA and CDR2 is FQGNSA. Trimming left V 7 bases short and J 0 bases short, with 9 bases between. In nucleotides, the CDR3 is TGTGCCAGCACCCAAGAATACCAAGAGACCCAGTACTTC. Translation: CASTQEYQETQYF.

Many counts were recorded for this clonotype. The chain carries TRBV7-2 and TRBJ1-2; a possible D gene is TRBD1 (5 bases). This CDR3 is 15 amino acids long. Between the trimmed V and J ends, which lost 6 bases and 2 bases, there was a span of 16 bases. Germline loops: CDR1 SGHTA, CDR2 FQGNSA. CDR3 sequence reads: CASSLLTGTNYGYTF. Here the CDR3 DNA reads TGTGCCAGCAGTTTACTGACCGGGACCAACTATGGCTACACCTTC. Filled out from reference TRBV7-2 and TRBJ1-2, the complete variable domain reads GAGVSQSPSNKVTEKGKDVELRCDPISGHTALYWYRQSLGQGLEFLIYFQGNSAPDKSGLPSDRFSAERTGGSVSTLTIQRTQQEDSAVYLCASSLLTGTNYGYTFGSGTRLTVV.

This clonotype showed up many times. V gene TRBV15 combines with J gene TRBJ2-3; D not certain. This CDR3 region has 15 residues. V lost 0 bases and J 0 bases, leaving 7 bases between the germline ends. CDR1 is LNHNV and CDR2 is YYDKDF in the germline V gene (reference sequence). As DNA, the CDR3 is TGTGCCACCAGCAGAGATCGATCTAGCACAGATACGCAGTATTTT. Translating it yields CATSRDRSSTDTQYF.

A single count supports this clonotype. The chain combines TRBV5-1 with TRBJ1-1; 7 bases map to TRBD1. The CDR3 extends over 14 amino acids. With 2 bases clipped from V and 7 bases from J, the junction kept 8 bases outside the gene matches. CDR1 is SGHRS, CDR2 YFSETQ, per germline. CDR3 in amino acids: CASSFTGVNDEAFF. Here the CDR3 DNA reads TGCGCCAGCAGCTTTACAGGGGTGAACGATGAAGCTTTCTTT.

This clonotype has at least ten counts. The genes are TRBV20-1 and TRBJ2-2, with TRBD2 matching over 10 bases. V shed 3 bases and J 6 bases; nucleotides not matched to a gene: 7. Germline loops: CDR1 DFQATT, CDR2 SNEGSKA (reference sequence). The CDR3 loop spans 15 amino acids. This chain's CDR3 is CSASLLAGNAGELFF. DNA of the CDR3: TGCAGTGCTAGTCTACTAGCGGGAAACGCCGGGGAGCTGTTTTTT.

There are many counts of this clonotype. The chain is built from TRBV6-6 and TRBJ2-2; possibly TRBD2 for D (5 bases). Germline V gene lookup returns CDR1 MNHNY and CDR2 SVGAGI (reference sequence). The CDR3 sequence is 14 residues long. V was pared by 7 bases and J by 1 base, with 10 bases between. The CDR3 is CASTQLVNTGELFF. The CDR3, as DNA: TGTGCCAGCACCCAACTAGTGAACACCGGGGAGCTGTTTTTT.

Many counts were recorded for this clonotype. This chain joins TRBV20-1 and TRBJ1-5; D is uncertain. The germline V gene encodes CDR1 DFQATT and CDR2 SNEGSKA (reference sequence). This CDR3 spans 14 amino acids. V shed 3 bases and J shed 1 base, with 10 bases lying between them. CDR3 region: CSASPLESNQPQHF. The CDR3 nucleotides are TGCAGTGCTAGTCCCCTGGAGAGCAATCAGCCCCAGCATTTT.

The J gene is TRBJ2-7, the V gene TRBV9; D might be TRBD1 (6 bases). The germline CDR1 and CDR2 sequences are SGDLS and YYNGEE. V shed 1 base and J shed 2 bases, with 16 bases lying between them. The CDR3 has 16 residues. The CDR3 region is CASSVFRDTGPYEQYF. In nucleotides, the CDR3 is TGTGCCAGCAGCGTATTTCGGGACACAGGACCCTACGAGCAGTACTTC.

This clonotype was seen repeatedly, ten times or more. The genes are TRBV6-8 and TRBJ1-5; D is unresolved. Trimming removed 6 bases from V and 7 bases from J, with 13 bases in between. The germline V gene has CDR1 MNHGY and CDR2 SAAAGT. This CDR3 is 13 amino acids long. The CDR3 reads CASSPSWGQPQHF. The DNA of the CDR3 is TGTGCCAGCAGCCCCTCGTGGGGACAGCCCCAGCATTTT.

This clonotype came up many times. J is TRBJ2-3 and V is TRBV7-8, with D possibly matching TRBD2 (5 bases). V dropped 1 base and J dropped 8 bases, with 13 bases sitting between them. Germline CDR1 and CDR2: SGHVS and FQNEAQ. This CDR3 contains 14 residues. The CDR3: CASSLEGASGTQYF. The CDR3 DNA sequence: TGTGCCAGCAGCTTAGAGGGAGCCAGCGGTACGCAGTATTTT.

The chain recombines TRBV7-2 with TRBJ2-5; TRBD2 matches 13 bases. J was trimmed by 4 bases and V by 4 bases; bases with no gene match: 9. Per the germline V gene, CDR1 is SGHTA and CDR2 is FQGNSA. This CDR3 is built from 17 residues. The CDR3 sequence: CASSSTSGRSRGETQYF. For the CDR3, the DNA is TGTGCCAGCAGCTCGACTAGCGGGAGGTCTAGGGGAGAGACCCAGTACTTC.

By sample fraction, this clonotype is medium-sized. The V and J genes are TRBV7-2 and TRBJ2-3; D remains unclear. The CDR3 has 13 amino acids. Per germline, CDR1 SGHTA and CDR2 FQGNSA. Trimming stripped 4 bases from V and 0 bases from J, with 5 bases between. CDR3 amino acids: CASSYVSTDTQYF. In DNA form, the CDR3 reads TGTGCCAGCAGCTACGTTAGCACAGATACGCAGTATTTT. The full variable domain, completed using reference TRBV7-2 and TRBJ2-3, is GAGVSQSPSNKVTEKGKDVELRCDPISGHTALYWYRQSLGQGLEFLIYFQGNSAPDKSGLPSDRFSAERTGGSVSTLTIQRTQQEDSAVYLCASSYVSTDTQYFGPGTRLTVL.

This clonotype has a count of ten or more. The V and J genes are TRBV4-1 and TRBJ2-7; no firm D call. Trimming removed 5 bases at V and 3 bases at J, with 5 bases between. The CDR3 contains 11 residues. The germline V gene has CDR1 MGHRA and CDR2 YSYEKL. Written as DNA, the CDR3 is TGCGCCAGCAGCTCCTACTACGAGCAGTACTTC. Translating gives CASSSYYEQYF.

This clonotype was seen ten or more times. The chain recombines TRBV5-1 with TRBJ2-7; 9 positions match TRBD1. Germline CDR1 is SGHRS and CDR2 is YFSETQ. The CDR3 runs to 15 residues. V lost 4 bases and J lost 2; bases outside the gene matches: 7. The CDR3 DNA reads TGCGCCAGCAGCGACACAGGGGGCCCGGCCTACGAGCAGTACTTC. The encoded protein is CASSDTGGPAYEQYF.

In its sample, this clonotype was seen a few times. Being one base from a much bigger clone, this may be a read error. V gene TRBV5-6 combines with J gene TRBJ2-2; D is undetermined. The CDR3 spans 13 residues. Per the germline V gene, CDR1 is SGHDT and CDR2 is YYEEEE. Trimming took off 5 bases at V and 6 bases at J, with 11 bases between the two ends. This CDR3 reads CASRESHAGELFF. The CDR3 DNA is TGTGCCAGCAGAGAGAGTCACGCCGGGGAGCTGTTTTTT.

This clonotype was counted at least ten times. The chain recombines TRBV5-1 with TRBJ2-1; possible D gene TRBD1, 5 bases. This CDR3 spans 14 amino acids. Germline V gene lookup returns CDR1 SGHRS and CDR2 YFSETQ. V lost 4 bases to trimming and J lost 6 bases, with 14 bases between them. This CDR3 reads CASSVRQKPNEQFF. CDR3 coding DNA: TGCGCCAGCAGCGTCAGACAGAAGCCCAATGAGCAGTTCTTC.

This clonotype was seen at least ten times. The gene calls are TRBV7-9 and TRBJ1-2; TRBD1 aligns across 7 bases. J lost 6 bases, V lost 3 bases, and 10 bases had no gene match. Germline lookup yields CDR1 SEHNR and CDR2 FQNEAQ (reference sequence). The CDR3 sequence is 15 residues long. CDR3 sequence: CASSFLAGGLDGYTF. The CDR3 nucleotides are TGTGCCAGCAGCTTCTTGGCAGGGGGTCTGGATGGCTACACCTTC.

This clonotype was detected ten times or more. V gene TRBV23-1 combines with J gene TRBJ2-2; a weak D match, TRBD1 (6 bases). TRBV23-1 is given ORF status, its function remaining uncertain. The CDR3 spans 19 residues. Trimming took off 8 bases at V and 3 bases at J, with 28 bases between the two ends. CDR3 bases: TGCGCCAGCGATACCGGTGGGCAGGGGCCCTCTACGGACACCGGGGAGCTGTTTTTT. Protein: CASDTGGQGPSTDTGELFF.

This chain joins TRBV6-1 and TRBJ2-3; TRBD2 aligns across 8 bases. The V gene's germline CDR1 is MNHNS and CDR2 SASEGT. The CDR3 runs to 15 residues. J gave up 3 bases and V 5 bases, and 7 bases lay outside the gene matches. The CDR3 coding sequence is TGTGCCAGCAGTCTGATAGCGGGAAAGACAGATACGCAGTATTTT. Amino acid sequence: CASSLIAGKTDTQYF.

This clonotype came up many times. The rearrangement uses TRBV20-1 and TRBJ2-7, with 9 bases identical to TRBD2. The CDR3 contains 11 residues. Germline CDR1 is DFQATT and CDR2 is SNEGSKA (reference sequence). The ends lost 7 bases at V and 6 bases at J; junction bases unmatched: 4. DNA for the CDR3: TGCAGTGGGCGGGAGGGGGGCGAGCAGTACTTC. Translated, it gives CSGREGGEQYF.

This clonotype has at least ten counts. Its ends do not fully match the called genes, so a read error is possible. This chain joins TRBV5-1 and TRBJ2-1, with TRBD2 identical over 10 bases. The CDR3 runs 17 residues. Germline values: CDR1 SGHRS, CDR2 YFSETQ. The CDR3: CTSSFLLTGTSDNEQFF. The CDR3 coding sequence is TGCACCAGCAGCTTCTTGCTTACCGGGACTAGCGACAATGAGCAGTTCTTC.

Ten or more counts support this clonotype. The CDR3 sequence: CSANPSGRAGADTQYF. CDR3 in DNA: TGCAGTGCCAACCCTAGCGGGAGGGCCGGGGCAGATACGCAGTATTTT. V is TRBV20-1 and J is TRBJ2-3; TRBD2 matches at 12 bases. V lost 6 bases, J lost 4 bases, and 11 bases stayed unmatched. The CDR3 covers 16 residues. Germline-derived CDR1 and CDR2 are DFQATT and SNEGSKA (reference sequence).

This clonotype was counted ten times or more. This chain joins TRBV29-1 and TRBJ2-5; 8 nucleotides match TRBD2. The trim removed 8 bases at V and 0 bases at J, leaving 14 bases unmatched. The CDR3 totals 16 residues. Germline assignment: CDR1 SQVTM and CDR2 ANQGSEA. The DNA of the CDR3 is TGCAGCCTCAAGGGTCCTAGTAGCGGGGACCAAGAGACCCAGTACTTC. Amino acids: CSLKGPSSGDQETQYF.

This clonotype was detected a few times. The DNA is left out, because the CDR3 cannot be placed on it with certainty; the CDR3 is given as TCRdb lists it. The chain recombines TRBV5-1 with TRBJ2-7; no DNA check was done on the table's D call, TRBD2. Germline CDR1 is SGHRS and CDR2 is YFSETQ. With termini counted, the CDR3 has 24 amino acids. The CDR3 here is CDSSFYICSARSGLLASVDYEQYF.

This clonotype was seen at least ten times. V usage is TRBV20-1 and J usage is TRBJ2-7, with 8 bases that match TRBD2. This CDR3 contains 14 residues. Trimming took 1 base from V and 5 from J; bases not matched to a gene: 7. Germline lookup yields CDR1 DFQATT and CDR2 SNEGSKA (reference sequence). CDR3 in amino acids: CSARASGRFHEQYF. In DNA, the CDR3 is TGCAGTGCTAGAGCGAGCGGGAGATTCCACGAGCAGTACTTC.